This T cell receptor beta chain appears in the sequencing data of a study of identical twins. TCRdb processed the 5' RACE reads anew with MiXCR; each CDR3 protein has one entry. The table lists about 530,000 distinct CDR3 sequences, approximately 16% of them singletons. The CDR3 is 19 amino acids. The V end lost 3 bases, the J end lost 4 bases, and 25 bases lay between the germline ends. Germline V gene sequence: CDR1 SGHAT, CDR2 FQDESV (reference sequence). The same data also went into a second study, on yellow fever vaccine responses in identical twins.

The chain joins TRBV11-1 to TRBJ2-1; maybe TRBD1 (6 bases). The sequence was collected from a woman under 30 in good health. Sequencing was performed on CD4+ T cells sorted from blood. CDR3 amino acids: CASSFTGGAAVHRYNEQFF. The CDR3 nucleotides are TGTGCCAGCAGCTTCACTGGGGGCGCCGCGGTTCATAGGTACAATGAGCAGTTCTTC.